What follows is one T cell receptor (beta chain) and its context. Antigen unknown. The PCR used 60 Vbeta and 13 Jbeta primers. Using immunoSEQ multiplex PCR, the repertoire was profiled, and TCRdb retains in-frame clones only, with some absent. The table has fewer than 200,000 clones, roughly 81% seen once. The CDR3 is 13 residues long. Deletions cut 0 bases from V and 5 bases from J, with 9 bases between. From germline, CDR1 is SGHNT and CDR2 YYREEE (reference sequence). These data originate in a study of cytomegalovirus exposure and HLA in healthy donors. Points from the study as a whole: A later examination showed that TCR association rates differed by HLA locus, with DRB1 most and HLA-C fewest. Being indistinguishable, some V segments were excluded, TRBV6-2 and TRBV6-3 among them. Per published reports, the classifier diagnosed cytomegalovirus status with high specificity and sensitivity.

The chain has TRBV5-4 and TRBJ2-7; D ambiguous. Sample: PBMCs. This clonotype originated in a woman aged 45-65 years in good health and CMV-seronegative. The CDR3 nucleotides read TGTGCCAGCAGCTTGGCCCTATCCCACGAGCAGTACTTC. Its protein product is CASSLALSHEQYF.